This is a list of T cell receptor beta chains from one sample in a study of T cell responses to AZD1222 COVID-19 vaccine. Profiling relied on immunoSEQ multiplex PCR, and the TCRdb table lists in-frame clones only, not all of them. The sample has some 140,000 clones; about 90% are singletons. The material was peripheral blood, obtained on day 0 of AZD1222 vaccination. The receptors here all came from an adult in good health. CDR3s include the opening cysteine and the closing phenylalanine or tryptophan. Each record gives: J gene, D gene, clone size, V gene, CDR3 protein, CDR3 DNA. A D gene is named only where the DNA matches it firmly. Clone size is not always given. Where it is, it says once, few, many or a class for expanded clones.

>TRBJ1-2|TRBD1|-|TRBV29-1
CSVYGQDGYTF
TGCAGCGTCTACGGACAGGATGGCTACACCTTC
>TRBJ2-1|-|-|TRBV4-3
CASSQDLRDEQFF
TGCGCCAGCAGCCAAGATCTGCGAGATGAGCAGTTCTTC
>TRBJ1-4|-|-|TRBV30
CAWSVIVGATTNEKLFF
TGTGCCTGGAGTGTAATCGTGGGGGCCACAACTAATGAAAAACTGTTTTTT
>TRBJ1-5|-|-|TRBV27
CASSLVWGSNQPQHF
TGTGCCAGCAGTTTAGTATGGGGGAGCAATCAGCCCCAGCATTTT
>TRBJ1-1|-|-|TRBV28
CASSFQYLMNTEAFF
TGTGCCAGCAGTTTCCAGTACCTAATGAACACTGAAGCTTTCTTT
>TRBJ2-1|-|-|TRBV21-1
CASSKASAGYNEQFF
TGTGCCAGCAGCAAAGCATCAGCGGGGTACAATGAGCAGTTCTTC
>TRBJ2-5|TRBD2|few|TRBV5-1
CASSLGLAPQETQYF
TGCGCCAGCAGCTTGGGACTAGCGCCCCAGGAGACCCAGTACTTC
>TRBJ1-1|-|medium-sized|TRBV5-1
CASREDTRGTEAFF
TGCGCCAGCAGGGAGGACACCCGCGGGACTGAAGCTTTCTTT
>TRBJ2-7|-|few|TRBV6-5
CASSYLTGTREQYF
TGTGCCAGCAGTTATCTTACAGGTACCCGCGAGCAGTACTTC
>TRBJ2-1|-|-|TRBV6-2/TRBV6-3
CASSFAKTGAPYNEQFF
TGTGCCAGCAGTTTCGCAAAGACTGGGGCCCCCTACAATGAGCAGTTCTTC
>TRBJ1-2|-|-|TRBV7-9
CASSLAAKNNYTF
TGTGCCAGCAGCTTAGCGGCCAAAAACAACTACACCTTC
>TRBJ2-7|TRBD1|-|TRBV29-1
CSGRTGGAGAYEQYF
TGCAGCGGAAGGACAGGGGGCGCCGGGGCCTACGAGCAGTACTTC
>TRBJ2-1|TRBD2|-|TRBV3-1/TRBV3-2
CASSFRSSGTGNEQFF
TGTGCCAGCAGCTTCCGATCTAGCGGGACGGGGAATGAGCAGTTCTTC
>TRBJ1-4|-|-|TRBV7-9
CASSVGTVEKLFF
TGTGCCAGCAGTGTAGGGACGGTTGAAAAACTGTTTTTT
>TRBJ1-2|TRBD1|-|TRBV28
CASSLYGQGRSYTF
TGTGCCAGCAGTTTATACGGACAGGGGAGAAGCTACACCTTC
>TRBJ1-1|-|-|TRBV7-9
CASSLYTEAFF
TGTGCCAGCAGCTTATATACTGAAGCTTTCTTT
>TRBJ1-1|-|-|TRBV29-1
CSGAGLKNTEAFF
TGCAGCGGAGCAGGGTTAAAGAACACTGAAGCTTTCTTT
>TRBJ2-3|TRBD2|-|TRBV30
CAWSAALAGVTDTQYF
TGTGCCTGGAGTGCCGCACTAGCGGGAGTAACAGATACGCAGTATTTT
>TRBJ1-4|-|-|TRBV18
CASSRPEATNEKLFF
TGTGCCAGCTCACGTCCGGAGGCAACTAATGAAAAACTGTTTTTT
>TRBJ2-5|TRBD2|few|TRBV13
CASSPGLGGETQYF
TGTGCCAGCAGCCCGGGACTAGGAGGGGAGACCCAGTACTTC
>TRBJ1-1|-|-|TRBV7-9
CASSFSGRNTEAFF
TGTGCCAGCAGCTTCTCAGGGAGGAACACTGAAGCTTTCTTT
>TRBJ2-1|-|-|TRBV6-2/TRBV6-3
CASSPPGRLSEQFF
TGTGCCAGCAGTCCCCCGGGTAGATTAAGTGAGCAGTTCTTC
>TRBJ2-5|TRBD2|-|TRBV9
CASSGGGTQETQYF
TGTGCCAGCAGCGGCGGGGGTACCCAAGAGACCCAGTACTTC
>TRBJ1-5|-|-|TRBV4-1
CASSQVYSNQPQHF
TGCGCCAGCAGCCAAGTATATAGCAATCAGCCCCAGCATTTT
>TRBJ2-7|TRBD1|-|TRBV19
CASSLTGVAISTSEQYF
TGTGCCAGTAGCCTCACAGGGGTTGCGATTAGTACAAGCGAGCAGTACTTC
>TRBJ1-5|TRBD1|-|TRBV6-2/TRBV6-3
CASSYPGQISNQPQHF
TGTGCCAGCAGTTACCCGGGACAGATTAGCAATCAGCCCCAGCATTTT
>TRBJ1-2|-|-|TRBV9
CASSTYPGGRGYTF
TGTGCCAGCAGCACCTACCCGGGGGGGCGAGGCTACACCTTC
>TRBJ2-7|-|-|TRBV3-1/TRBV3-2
CASSLRGNEQYF
TGTGCCAGCAGTCTCCGGGGGAACGAGCAGTACTTC
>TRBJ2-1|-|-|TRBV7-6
CASSGTTTSLYNEQFF
TGTGCCAGCAGCGGCACGACTACGTCCCTTTACAATGAGCAGTTCTTC
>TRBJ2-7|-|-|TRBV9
CASSVGTGAQSYEQYF
TGTGCCAGCAGCGTAGGGACGGGGGCCCAATCCTACGAGCAGTACTTC
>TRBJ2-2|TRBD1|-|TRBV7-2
CASSFLRQGGELFF
TGTGCCAGCAGCTTCCTCCGACAGGGTGGGGAGCTGTTTTTT
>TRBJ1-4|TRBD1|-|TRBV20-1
CSASNRGDEKLFF
TGCAGTGCTAGTAACAGGGGGGATGAAAAACTGTTTTTT
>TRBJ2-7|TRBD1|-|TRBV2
CASSEMRDRVSYEQYF
TGTGCCAGCAGTGAAATGAGGGACAGGGTGTCCTACGAGCAGTACTTC
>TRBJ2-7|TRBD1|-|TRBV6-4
CASTQGGQATYEQYF
TGTGCCAGCACCCAAGGGGGACAGGCCACCTACGAGCAGTACTTC
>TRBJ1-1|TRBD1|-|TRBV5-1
CASSSQQGVFSEAFF
TGCGCCAGCAGCTCACAACAGGGGGTATTCTCTGAAGCTTTCTTT
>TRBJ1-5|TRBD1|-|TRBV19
CASSITAQGQPQHF
TGTGCCAGTAGTATTACGGCACAGGGGCAGCCCCAGCATTTT
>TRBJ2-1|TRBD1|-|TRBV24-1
CATNDRGLDEQFF
TGTGCCACCAACGACAGGGGGCTGGATGAGCAGTTCTTC
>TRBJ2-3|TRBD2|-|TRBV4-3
CASSPTSGRDTQYF
TGCGCCAGCAGCCCAACTAGCGGGAGGGATACGCAGTATTTT